This T cell receptor (beta chain) originates from a study of T cell changes during pregnancy in multiple sclerosis. V was pared by 3 bases and J by 2 bases, with 15 bases between. Germline V gene sequence: CDR1 SGDLS, CDR2 YYNGEE. The CDR3 is 17 residues long. Generated by immunoSEQ multiplex PCR, the TCRdb table keeps only in-frame clones and is missing some. The sample lists around 30,000 clones; 90% were seen once. This rearrangement joins TRBV9 to TRBJ1-6; unclear D gene. The source of this sequence is a female donor in good health, enrolled as a control in a pregnancy study. The specimen was CD4+ T cells from peripheral blood mononuclear cells, collected in the third trimester of pregnancy. CDR3 protein: CASSERPLATYNSPLHF. The CDR3 bases are TGTGCCAGCAGCGAGCGACCTCTCGCCACCTATAATTCACCCCTCCACTTT.